A single sample is the source of the 2 T cell receptor beta chains below, sequenced in a study of tissue T cells after allogeneic stem cell transplantation. Sequencing was performed with immunoSEQ multiplex PCR; in TCRdb, only in-frame clones are kept and a portion is missing. The table has about 9,800 clones, 65% seen once. The source material was tissue from the stomach, sampled at autopsy. The source of these receptors is a male donor older than 55 with lung cancer.

This clone occurred a few times. The chain joins TRBV4-3 to TRBJ2-1; no clear D gene. Germline V gene lookup returns CDR1 LGHNA and CDR2 YSLEER. The CDR3 is 15 amino acids. V shed 1 base and J shed 4 bases, with 11 bases lying between them. The CDR3 protein is CASSQVRRKYNEQFF. The CDR3 DNA sequence: TGCGCCAGCAGCCAAGTACGCAGAAAATACAATGAGCAGTTCTTC.

This clone appeared a few times. V and J are TRBV21-1 and TRBJ1-6. TRBV21-1 is listed as a pseudogene. The CDR3 sequence is 15 residues long. The CDR3 DNA is TGTGCCAGCAGCAAAGATGGTCGGGGAAGTTCACCCCTCCACTTT. Protein sequence: CASSKDGRGSSPLHF.